The source of this T cell receptor (beta chain) is a study of blood T cells in healthy people across ages. The CDR3 extends over 13 amino acids. Trimming cost V 5 bases and J 5 bases, with 15 bases left between them. Per germline, CDR1 DFQATT and CDR2 SNEGSKA (reference sequence). A sample-barcoded 5' primer and a J-beta primer mix were used in a second PCR of roughly 6 to 11 cycles. TCRdb called the 5' RACE reads again in MiXCR, with one record for every CDR3 protein. The profile covers hundreds of thousands of distinct CDR3 sequences, with 60% to 80% appearing a single time and 25% to 35% taken by the ten largest.

The source of this sequence is a man aged 25-45 years in good health. Sequencing was carried out using blood. The chain links TRBV20-1 to TRBJ1-1, with D perhaps matching TRBD1 (6 bases). CDR3: CSAPRGAVTEAFF. CDR3 coding DNA: TGCAGTGCTCCCAGGGGCGCGGTGACTGAAGCTTTCTTT.